This T cell receptor beta chain was observed in a study of blood T cells in healthy people across ages (dated by TCRdb to 2013 to 2016). A note on the overall study: In model experiments, template switching captured roughly one uniquely barcoded TCR beta cDNA molecule for every two T cells. Using deep sequencing normalized with unique cDNA molecular identifiers, the study measured how TCR beta repertoire diversity changes with age. Donors were grouped into four age groups: young (average roughly 15 years), middle-aged (approximately 41), aged (about 60) and long-lived (approximately 81). Two additional independent replicas of 1 million unique cDNA reads from the same blood draw were analyzed for two donors (one aged 18 to 30 and one aged 80 or older). To avoid experimental bias, donors of different ages were spread randomly across the sequencing lanes. Findings and caveats that apply to the study as a whole: Because donor CMV infection status was unknown, age-related changes in expanded clonotypes were potentially confounded. Estimates of total diversity from one million sequenced T cells were regarded as lower bounds and underestimates. The long-lived group showed more naive CD4+ T cells, fewer expanded clones and increased TCR diversity than the aged group, suggesting age selection. Because profiling used bulk unsorted PBMCs, naive and antigen-experienced compartments could not be compared conclusively. A strong correlation was found between observed TCR beta diversity and the percentage of naive T cells measured by flow cytometry. As age increased, observed TCR beta diversity per million T cells dropped in a roughly linear way, and a significant reduction was already evident by age 40.

The donors were 40 or so Caucasian individuals from Russia, aged roughly 6 to 100 years, who were systemically healthy. Around 10 milliliters of peripheral blood were collected from each donor into EDTA-treated Vacutainer tubes. PBMCs were isolated by Ficoll-Paque density-gradient centrifugation, with at least 6 million obtained per sample. Total RNA was extracted from PBMCs with Trizol reagent, with at least 5 micrograms obtained per sample. Naive CD45RAhigh/CD27high T cell percentages were measured by flow cytometry on a PBMC aliquot from every donor. The V end loses 5 bases and the J end loses 4 bases, and a stretch of 23 bases separates them. Reading from cysteine to phenylalanine, the CDR3 counts 17 amino acids. Solely the CDR3 DNA is kept, with 51 bases framed from the first base. The germline V gene encodes CDR1 MNHNY and CDR2 SVGAGI (reference sequence). The sample holds a few counts of this clonotype. Its antigen is unknown. It has no much larger one-base neighbor in the sample; base qualities were not kept.

Libraries were prepared through 5' RACE. Sequencing relied on an Illumina HiSeq 2500. A second PCR of roughly 7 to 11 cycles was performed with a sample-barcoded 5' primer and a J-beta primer mix. A unique molecular identifier was introduced onto each TCR beta cDNA molecule by a template-switch 5' adaptor carrying 12 random nucleotides. At least 2.5 million CDR3-containing paired-end reads were obtained from each sample. First-strand cDNA was synthesized from all RNA with the Mint cDNA synthesis kit, primed by a TRBC-specific oligonucleotide. All cDNA was treated with uracil-DNA glycosylase and then went through a first 18-cycle PCR with the universal primers M1SS and BC2_uni_R. In the source study's methods: For normalization, 1 million high-quality reads were randomly selected from each sample, with every read carrying a distinct molecular identifier. Reads sharing molecular identifiers were discarded rather than binned into consensus sequences. MiTCR, run with a Q25 quality threshold and the strictest error-elimination algorithm, handled CDR3 identification, clonotype clustering and error correction. A nonparametric unseen species model using Euler transformation provided a lower-bound estimate of total TCR beta diversity. TCRdb itself trimmed the public reads at Q25 with fastp, ran MiXCR and retained productive beta chains. Every distinct CDR3 protein forms one entry, paired with its most common genes and DNA. These V and J calls originate from TCRdb's pipeline instead of the authors' own analysis. The sample table shows over 950,000 distinct CDR3 sequences, and roughly two fifths are seen once. 10% to 15% of the sample is held by the ten biggest clonotypes.

Sequencing was done on a sample of blood. Recombination joined TRBV6-6 with TRBJ1-1; a tentative D match to TRBD1 spans 6 bases. The TCR originated in a man aged 18 to 35 in good health. The CDR3 loop reads CASSRRTTGKEGTEAFF. The nucleotides are TGTGCCAGCAGTCGCCGAACTACAGGGAAGGAGGGCACTGAAGCTTTCTTT.